A selection of T cell receptor beta chains follows, all from one sample in a study of blood T cells in healthy people across ages. TCRdb passed the 5' RACE reads through MiXCR, listing each CDR3 protein once. This table holds hundreds of thousands of distinct CDR3 sequences, under 55% found once. The sample was blood. The receptor source for this set is a man in his sixties in good health. CDR3s include the opening cysteine and the closing phenylalanine or tryptophan. D genes are given only for firm matches. The listing skips clone size in some rows; elsewhere it reads once, few, many or a size class.

j_call,d_call,v_call,clone_size,cdr3_nt,cdr3_aa
TRBJ1-1,.,TRBV6-8,.,TGTGCCAGCAGTTACAAGGGGTCTGAAGCTTTCTTT,CASSYKGSEAFF
TRBJ1-2,TRBD1,TRBV3-1,.,TGTGCCAGCAACCAAGGGGGCTACTATGGCTACACCTTC,CASNQGGYYGYTF
TRBJ2-6,.,TRBV7-9,few,TGTGCCAGCAGCCCTCCCAACGATCAACGTCCTCCGACTTTC,CASSPPNDQRPPTF
TRBJ1-2,.,TRBV2,few,TGTGCCAGCCGGATGGACTGGAAAAACTATGGCTACACCTTC,CASRMDWKNYGYTF
TRBJ2-1,.,TRBV12-3/TRBV12-4,.,TGTGCCAGCAGCATTAGCTGGAGCTCCTACAATGAGCAGTTCTTC,CASSISWSSYNEQFF
TRBJ1-5,TRBD1,TRBV12-3/TRBV12-4,few,TGTGCCAGCAGTTTAAGGGGACAGGGTCGGCATTTT,CASSLRGQGRHF
TRBJ2-5,TRBD2,TRBV11-2,.,TGTGCCAGCAGCTTATGGCTAGCGGGGTACCAAGAGACCCAGTACTTC,CASSLWLAGYQETQYF
TRBJ2-5,TRBD2,TRBV20-1,.,TGCAGTGCGCCCGCGGTAGCGGGGGGGTACAGTGAGCAGTACTTC,CSAPAVAGGYSEQYF
TRBJ2-5,.,TRBV24-1,.,TGTGCCACCAGTGATTTCAGGTTCCGGGGAAAGGGAGAGACCCAGTACTTC,CATSDFRFRGKGETQYF
TRBJ1-2,.,TRBV27,.,TGTGCCAGCAGTGTAAGACGGAACAACTATGGCTACACCTTC,CASSVRRNNYGYTF
TRBJ2-1,TRBD2,TRBV7-2,.,TGTGCCAGCAGCTTAGAAAGCGGGGGGACCAATGAGCAGTTCTTC,CASSLESGGTNEQFF
TRBJ2-5,.,TRBV12-3/TRBV12-4,.,TGTGCCAGCAGTATCCATTTCGTGGGGACCCAGTACTTC,CASSIHFVGTQYF
TRBJ1-1,TRBD1,TRBV29-1,.,TGCAGCGCTACGACAGGGGGCCCCACTGAAGCTTTCTTT,CSATTGGPTEAFF
TRBJ2-1,TRBD1,TRBV2,few,TGTGCCAGCAGAAACAGGGGGTCCTACAATGAGCAGTTCTTC,CASRNRGSYNEQFF
TRBJ2-3,TRBD2,TRBV25-1,many,TGTGCCAGCAGTGGGGGACTAGCGGGGAGCACAGATACGCAGTATTTT,CASSGGLAGSTDTQYF
TRBJ1-1,.,TRBV12-3/TRBV12-4,few,TGTGCCAGCAATGGGGCTGAAGCTTTCTTT,CASNGAEAFF
TRBJ2-1,TRBD2,TRBV12-3/TRBV12-4,few,TGTGCCAGCAGTGAGCGGGGGCGGTACAATGAGCAGTTCTTC,CASSERGRYNEQFF